A selection of T cell receptor beta chains follows, all from one sample in a study of cytomegalovirus exposure and HLA in healthy donors. The protocol was immunoSEQ multiplex PCR, while the TCRdb copy is restricted to in-frame clones and leaves out a portion. The sample includes 150,000 or so clones, 75% to 85% of them seen just once. The sequencing sample was made of PBMCs. These receptors all come from a man aged 45-65 years in good health and CMV-seropositive. Both conserved end residues are trimmed from each CDR3. The order of the fields is V gene, CDR3 protein.

V gene: TRBV6-1; CDR3 protein: ASSEQGTSYEQY
V gene: TRBV5-1; CDR3 protein: ASSLRTSGGAYNEQF
V gene: TRBV13; CDR3 protein: ASSLGLDFGGNNEQF
V gene: TRBV7-9; CDR3 protein: ASSSGDRVGTDTQY
V gene: TRBV6-1; CDR3 protein: ASIPGTASYEQY
V gene: TRBV6-6; CDR3 protein: ASSYGQGINEQF
V gene: TRBV2; CDR3 protein: ASSERQGNQPQH
V gene: TRBV9; CDR3 protein: ASSVGGGQGTLSGNTIY
V gene: TRBV9; CDR3 protein: ASSEGQSSGNTIY
V gene: TRBV5-4; CDR3 protein: ASSLAGSGAAAGYNEQF
V gene: TRBV19; CDR3 protein: ASSIGLGNNGYT
V gene: TRBV7-8; CDR3 protein: ASSQRWFLDSQY
V gene: TRBV27; CDR3 protein: ASSSHQGQETQY
V gene: TRBV12-5; CDR3 protein: ASGLGLAGGNEQF
V gene: TRBV11-3; CDR3 protein: ASSIRNTGELF
V gene: TRBV18; CDR3 protein: ASSSVRQGNYEQY
V gene: TRBV6-5; CDR3 protein: ASSYSSSSGANVLT
V gene: TRBV19; CDR3 protein: ASRPRDRDYEKLF
V gene: TRBV4-2; CDR3 protein: ASSQATNRKLLF
V gene: TRBV30; CDR3 protein: AWGDRGTEAF